The 6 T cell receptor beta chains below all came from one sample that was sequenced in a study of shared clonotypes between healthy human individuals. Libraries were prepared by immunoSEQ multiplex PCR; TCRdb keeps only in-frame clonotypes and omits some of them. The sample holds approximately 1.5 million clones, approximately 98.5% seen once. Material for sequencing was naive CD4+ T cells sorted from blood. Subset in this sample: CD45RA+ positively selected. These TCRs come from a man aged 25-45 years in good health.

The CDR3 DNA reads as TGTGCCAGCTCACCTGGGGGAAGAAACACCATATATTTT. This gives the protein CASSPGGRNTIYF. The chain links TRBV18 to TRBJ1-3, with TRBD1 as a possible D gene (5 bases). V lost 3 bases and J 5 bases, leaving 8 bases between the germline ends. There are 13 residues in the CDR3. Per the germline V gene, CDR1 is KGHSH and CDR2 is LQKENI.

As for this clone: Other DNA sequences within the sample encode an identical CDR3. V gene TRBV5-1 combines with J gene TRBJ2-5; 8 bases line up with TRBD2. CDR1 is SGHRS and CDR2 is YFSETQ in the germline V gene. CDR3 length: 13 amino acids. V was pared by 0 bases and J by 5 bases, with 0 bases of the junction left unmatched. CDR3 residues: CASSLGGRETQYF. The CDR3 bases are TGCGCCAGCAGCTTGGGCGGGAGGGAGACCCAGTACTTC.

The J gene is TRBJ2-1, the V gene TRBV5-4; perhaps D is TRBD1 or TRBD2 (5 bases each). The V end lost 2 bases, the J end lost 5 bases, and 14 bases lay between the germline ends. Germline-derived CDR1 and CDR2 are SGHNT and YYREEE (reference sequence). This CDR3 is built from 15 residues. The chain's CDR3 is CASSFRGTAHNEQFF. The CDR3 region has the DNA TGTGCCAGCAGCTTTCGAGGGACGGCCCACAATGAGCAGTTCTTC.

This chain connects TRBV6-5 to TRBJ2-5, with unresolved D. Trimming shortened V by 5 bases and J by 4 bases, and 5 bases separated the two germline ends. The germline CDR1 and CDR2 sequences are MNHEY and SVGAGI. This CDR3 has 11 amino acids. In DNA form, the CDR3 reads TGTGCCAGCAGTGCCGGAGAGACCCAGTACTTC. Protein sequence: CASSAGETQYF.

The chain carries TRBV28 and TRBJ1-2; D may be TRBD1 (6 bases). Trimming left V 6 bases short and J 8 bases short, with 25 bases between. CDR3 length: 16 amino acids. Germline V lookup: CDR1 MDHEN, CDR2 SYDVKM. CDR3: CASSPTPEGVSGGYTF. The CDR3 DNA is TGTGCCAGCAGCCCCACCCCGGAGGGGGTGTCGGGGGGCTACACCTTC.

The chain carries TRBV10-2 and TRBJ1-5; D is perhaps TRBD1 (6 bases). Trimming left V 10 bases short and J 0 bases short, with 16 bases between. In germline, CDR1 is WSHSY, CDR2 SAAADI. The CDR3 sequence is 15 residues long. The DNA for the CDR3 is TGCGCCACAAGAGAGGGGGGTTATAGCAATCAGCCCCAGCATTTT. This gives the protein CATREGGYSNQPQHF.